This TCR beta chain appears in the sequencing data of a study of T cells expressing NK-cell markers. Study-level background: Sequenced donors, eight in total, included seven who were HCMV-seropositive and one who was seronegative.

The CDR3 is 14 residues long. From germline, CDR1 is LGHDT and CDR2 YNNKEL (reference sequence). TCRdb reprocessed the 5' RACE reads; each CDR3 protein has one entry and no DNA is given. The listing contains over 150,000 distinct CDR3 sequences. The receptor's source is a woman aged 45 to 65 in good health. The rearrangement links TRBV3-1 to TRBJ2-1. The material sequenced was blood T cells: a sorted CD56 or NKG2C T cell subset, CD4+ or CD8+ T cells, or bulk PBMC T cells (not recorded which). CDR3 sequence reads: CASSQGSSYNEQFF.